One and the same sample provided the 9 T cell receptor beta chains below, sequenced in a study of control samples from healthy donors and cancer patients. Assay: immunoSEQ multiplex PCR; the TCRdb copy retains only in-frame clones and omits some. The sample includes around 58,000 clones, approximately 95% of them seen just once. Material for sequencing was blood. The receptors shown here come from a woman aged 18-29 years in good health.

This sequence joins TRBV2 and TRBJ1-1; no firm D call. Germline CDR1 is SNHLY and CDR2 is FYNNEI. V was shortened by 10 bases and J by 1 base, with 10 bases between the two germline ends. The CDR3 loop spans 12 amino acids. CDR3 sequence: CATGRPNTEAFF. The CDR3 DNA sequence: TGTGCCACCGGACGGCCGAACACTGAAGCTTTCTTT.

The chain carries TRBV3-1 (or the pseudogene TRBV3-2) and TRBJ2-5, with D uncertain. This CDR3 contains 13 residues. Trimming shortened V by 1 base and J by 5 bases, and 8 bases separated the two germline ends. Germline CDR1 reads LGHDT; CDR2 reads YNNKEL (reference sequence). The CDR3 spells CASSQGAWETQYF. CDR3 DNA: TGTGCCAGCAGCCAAGGAGCCTGGGAGACCCAGTACTTC.

The chain carries TRBV5-1 and TRBJ1-2; no firm D call. Between the trimmed V and J ends, which lost 0 bases and 5 bases, there was a span of 5 bases. The CDR3 length is 12 residues. CDR1 and CDR2 from the germline V gene are SGHRS and YFSETQ. For the CDR3, the DNA is TGCGCCAGCAGCTTGGACCGATATGGCTACACCTTC. It is translated as CASSLDRYGYTF.

The chain couples TRBV9 to TRBJ1-1; D might be TRBD1 (5 bases). The CDR3 is 14 residues long. The V end was cut by 4 bases, the J end by 0 bases, with 10 bases between. The germline gives CDR1 SGDLS, CDR2 YYNGEE. CDR3 bases: TGTGCCAGCAGCCATTCAGGGCTGAACACTGAAGCTTTCTTT. Amino acid sequence: CASSHSGLNTEAFF.

The V gene is TRBV14, the J gene TRBJ2-3; TRBD2 might be the D (6 bases). Trimming shortened V by 6 bases and J by 0 bases, and 16 bases separated the two germline ends. The CDR3 extends over 16 amino acids. Germline CDR1 is SGHDN and CDR2 is FVKESK. DNA for the CDR3: TGTGCCAGCAGTCTCCACGGAGGGGTTAGCACAGATACGCAGTATTTT. Its translation is CASSLHGGVSTDTQYF. The variable domain in full, with the rest retrieved from reference TRBV14 and TRBJ2-3, is EAGVTQFPSHSVIEKGQTVTLRCDPISGHDNLYWYRRVMGKEIKFLLHFVKESKQDESGMPNNRFLAERTGGTYSTLKVQPAELEDSGVYFCASSLHGGVSTDTQYFGPGTRLTVL.

The gene calls are TRBV5-4 and TRBJ1-2, with D possibly matching TRBD1 (5 bases). V lost 2 bases, J lost 8 bases, and 10 bases lay in between. This CDR3 has 12 residues. The germline V gene has CDR1 SGHNT and CDR2 YYREEE (reference sequence). CDR3 nucleotides: TGTGCCAGCAGCTTCGGAGGGGCGGGCTACACCTTC. Amino acids: CASSFGGAGYTF.

This chain connects TRBV2 to TRBJ1-5, with D perhaps matching TRBD1 (5 bases). The CDR3 contains 15 residues. CDR1 is SNHLY and CDR2 is FYNNEI in the germline V gene. With 2 bases removed from V and 6 bases from J, the gap between germline ends came to 14 bases. CDR3 sequence (DNA): TGTGCCAGCAGTGAATTTGGGGGGTTTTCTCAGCCCCAGCATTTT. Translation gives CASSEFGGFSQPQHF.

J is TRBJ1-2 and V is TRBV24-1; D ambiguous. The CDR3 loop spans 13 amino acids. Trimming removed 5 bases at V and 6 bases at J, with 12 bases between. CDR1 KGHDR and CDR2 SFDVKD come from the germline V gene. The CDR3 spells CATSGFPRDGYTF. Written as DNA, the CDR3 is TGTGCCACCAGTGGGTTCCCGCGGGATGGCTACACCTTC.

The chain has TRBV9 and TRBJ2-5; TRBD2 aligns across 9 bases. CDR3 size: 15 residues. With V trimmed by 2 bases and J by 4 bases, 6 bases remained unmatched. The germline CDR1 and CDR2 sequences are SGDLS and YYNGEE. CDR3 coding DNA: TGTGCCAGCAGCGTGGCGGGGGGGCCAAGAGAGACCCAGTACTTC. Translating gives CASSVAGGPRETQYF.